Described below is a single T cell receptor (beta chain) sequence and its context. The sample comes from a study of CD8 T cells in Susac syndrome. Whole-study context: Roughly 6 sequenced Susac syndrome patients had clinically active disease, while eight were in remission.

TCR beta was sequenced from blood CD8+ and CD4+ T cells. The CDR3 sequence is 13 residues long. In germline, CDR1 is SGHRS, CDR2 YFSETQ. With 3 bases removed from V and 7 bases from J, the gap between germline ends came to 14 bases. The authors reverse transcribed about 0.5 to 1 ug RNA with random hexamers. An immunoSEQ multiplex PCR amplified TCR beta CDR3 over 54 Vbeta and 13 Jbeta. TCRdb re-analysed the immunoSEQ multiplex PCR reads in MiXCR, keeping a single row per CDR3 protein. Among around 170,000 distinct CDR3 sequences listed, around 95% were seen once. The clonotype originates from a human donor with Susac syndrome. The genes are TRBV5-1 and TRBJ2-7; D might be TRBD2 (6 bases). What was sequenced was CD4+ T cells from PBMCs. The CDR3 here is CASSSSPGGEQYF. The CDR3, as DNA: TGCGCCAGCAGCTCTTCCCCCGGGGGAGAGCAGTACTTC.